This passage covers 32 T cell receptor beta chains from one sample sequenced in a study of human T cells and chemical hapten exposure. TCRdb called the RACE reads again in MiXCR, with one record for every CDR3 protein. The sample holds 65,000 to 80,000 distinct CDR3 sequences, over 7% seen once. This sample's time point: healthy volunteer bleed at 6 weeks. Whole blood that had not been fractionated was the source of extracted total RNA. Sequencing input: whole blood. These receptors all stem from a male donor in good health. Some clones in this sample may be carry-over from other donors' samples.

CDR3 nucleotides: TGTGCCAGCAGTTCCAGAGGGCTTGGGGTGGACGAGCAGTACTTC. Residues: CASSSRGLGVDEQYF. V and J are TRBV6-5 and TRBJ2-7; the D gene is possibly TRBD2 (5 bases). V was shortened by 4 bases and J by 5 bases, with 18 bases between the two germline ends. CDR1 MNHEY and CDR2 SVGAGI come from the germline V gene. This CDR3 has 15 amino acids.

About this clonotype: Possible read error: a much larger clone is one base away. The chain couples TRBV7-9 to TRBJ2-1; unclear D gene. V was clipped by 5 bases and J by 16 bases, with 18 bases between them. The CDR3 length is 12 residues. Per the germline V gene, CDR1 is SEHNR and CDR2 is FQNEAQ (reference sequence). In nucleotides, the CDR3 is TGTGCCAGCAGCAAACTGAACAATGAAGAATTCTTC. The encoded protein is CASSKLNNEEFF.

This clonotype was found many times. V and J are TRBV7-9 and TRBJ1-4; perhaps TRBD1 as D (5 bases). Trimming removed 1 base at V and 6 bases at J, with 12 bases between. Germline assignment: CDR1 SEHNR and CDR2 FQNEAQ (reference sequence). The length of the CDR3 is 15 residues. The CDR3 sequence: CASSLGGRSHEKLFF. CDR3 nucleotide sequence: TGTGCCAGCAGCTTAGGGGGCAGGTCTCATGAAAAACTGTTTTTT.

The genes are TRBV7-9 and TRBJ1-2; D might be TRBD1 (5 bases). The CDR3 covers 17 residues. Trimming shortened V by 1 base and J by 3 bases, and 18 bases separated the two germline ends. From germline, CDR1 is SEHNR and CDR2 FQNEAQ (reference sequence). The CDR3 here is CASSLVPLGEGYYGYTF. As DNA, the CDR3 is TGTGCCAGCAGCTTAGTACCACTAGGGGAAGGATACTATGGCTACACCTTC.

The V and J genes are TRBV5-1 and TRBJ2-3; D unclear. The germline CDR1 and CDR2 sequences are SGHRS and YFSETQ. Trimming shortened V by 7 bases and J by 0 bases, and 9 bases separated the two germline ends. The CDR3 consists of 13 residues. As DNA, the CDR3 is TGCGCCAGCCAGCCACCTAGCACAGATACGCAGTATTTT. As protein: CASQPPSTDTQYF.

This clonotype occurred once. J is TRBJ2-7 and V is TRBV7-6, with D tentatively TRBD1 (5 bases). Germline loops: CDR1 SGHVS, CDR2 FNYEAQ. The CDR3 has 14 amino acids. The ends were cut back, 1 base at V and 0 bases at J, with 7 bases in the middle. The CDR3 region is CASSLGDSSYEQYF. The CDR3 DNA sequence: TGTGCCAGCAGCTTAGGTGACAGCTCCTACGAGCAGTACTTC. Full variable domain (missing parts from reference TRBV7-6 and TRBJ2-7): GAGVSQSPRYKVTKRGQDVALRCDPISGHVSLYWYRQALGQGPEFLTYFNYEAQQDKSGLPNDRFSAERPEGSISTLTIQRTEQRDSAMYRCASSLGDSSYEQYFGPGTRLTVT.

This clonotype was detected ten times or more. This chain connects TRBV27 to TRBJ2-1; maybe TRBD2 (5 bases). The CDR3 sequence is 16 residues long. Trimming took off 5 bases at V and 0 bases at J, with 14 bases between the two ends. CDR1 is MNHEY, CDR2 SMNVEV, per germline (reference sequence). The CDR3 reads CASSLAPRPSYNEQFF. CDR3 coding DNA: TGTGCCAGCAGTCTAGCCCCCAGACCCTCCTACAATGAGCAGTTCTTC.

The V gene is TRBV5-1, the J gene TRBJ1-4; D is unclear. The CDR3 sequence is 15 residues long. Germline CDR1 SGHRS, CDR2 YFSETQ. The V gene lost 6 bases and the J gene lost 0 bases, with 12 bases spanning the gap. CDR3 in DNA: TGCGCCAGCACCGAAACAGCACCAACTAATGAAAAACTGTTTTTT. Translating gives CASTETAPTNEKLFF.

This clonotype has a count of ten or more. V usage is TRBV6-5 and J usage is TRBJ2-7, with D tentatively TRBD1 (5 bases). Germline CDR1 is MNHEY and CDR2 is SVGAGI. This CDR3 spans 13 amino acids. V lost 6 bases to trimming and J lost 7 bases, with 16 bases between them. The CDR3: CASSLTVLGEQYF. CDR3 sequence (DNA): TGTGCCAGCAGCCTGACAGTTTTAGGGGAGCAGTACTTC.

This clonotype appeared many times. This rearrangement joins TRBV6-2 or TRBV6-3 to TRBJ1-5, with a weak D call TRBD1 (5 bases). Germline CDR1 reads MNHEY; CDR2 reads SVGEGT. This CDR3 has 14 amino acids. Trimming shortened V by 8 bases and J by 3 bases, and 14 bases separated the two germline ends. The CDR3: CASSLGAANQPQHF. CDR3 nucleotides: TGTGCCAGCTCACTTGGGGCGGCCAATCAGCCCCAGCATTTT.

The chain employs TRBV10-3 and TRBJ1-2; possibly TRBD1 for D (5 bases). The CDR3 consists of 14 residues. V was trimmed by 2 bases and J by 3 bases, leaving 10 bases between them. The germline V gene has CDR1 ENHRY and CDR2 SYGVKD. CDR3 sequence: CAISEPGTYYGYTF. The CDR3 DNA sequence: TGTGCCATCAGTGAGCCAGGGACCTACTATGGCTACACCTTC.

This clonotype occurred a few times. CDR3 region: CASSQSVAEAFF. DNA of the CDR3: TGTGCCAGCAGCCAATCGGTGGCTGAAGCTTTCTTT. The chain couples TRBV16 to TRBJ1-1; D unclear. CDR3 length: 12 residues. Trimming stripped 0 bases from V and 6 bases from J, with 5 bases between. Germline V gene sequence: CDR1 KGHSY, CDR2 FQNENV.

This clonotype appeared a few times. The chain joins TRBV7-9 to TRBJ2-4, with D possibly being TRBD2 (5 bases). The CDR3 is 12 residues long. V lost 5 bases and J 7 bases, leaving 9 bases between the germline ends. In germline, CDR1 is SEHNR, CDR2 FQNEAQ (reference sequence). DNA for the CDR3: TGTGCCAGCAGCCCCGGGAATAACATTCAGTACTTC. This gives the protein CASSPGNNIQYF.

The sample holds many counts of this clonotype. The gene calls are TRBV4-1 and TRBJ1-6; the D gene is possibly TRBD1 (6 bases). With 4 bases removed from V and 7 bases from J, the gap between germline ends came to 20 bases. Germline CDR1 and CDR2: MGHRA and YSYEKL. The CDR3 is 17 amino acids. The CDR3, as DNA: TGCGCCAGCAGCCCCCGTAGTCTTGGCAGGGGCAATTCACCCCTCCACTTT. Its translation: CASSPRSLGRGNSPLHF.

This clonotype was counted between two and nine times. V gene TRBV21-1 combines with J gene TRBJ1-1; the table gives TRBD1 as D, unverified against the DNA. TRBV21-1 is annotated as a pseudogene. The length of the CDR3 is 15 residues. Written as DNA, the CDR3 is TGTGCCAGCAGCAAGGAGGGGGCCGTGAACACTGAAGCTTTCTTT. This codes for CASSKEGAVNTEAFF.

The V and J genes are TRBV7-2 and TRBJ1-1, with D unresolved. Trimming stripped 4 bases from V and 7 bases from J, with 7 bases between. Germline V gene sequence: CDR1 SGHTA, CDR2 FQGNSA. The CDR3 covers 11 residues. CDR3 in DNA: TGTGCCAGCAGCTCCGCCCATGAAGCTTTCTTT. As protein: CASSSAHEAFF.

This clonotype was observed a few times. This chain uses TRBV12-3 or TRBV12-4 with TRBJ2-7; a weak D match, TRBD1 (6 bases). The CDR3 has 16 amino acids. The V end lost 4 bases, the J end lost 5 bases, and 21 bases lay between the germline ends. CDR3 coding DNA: TGTGCCAGCAGTTCCACCTCCCAGGGGCGCGGAGACGAGCAGTACTTC. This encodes CASSSTSQGRGDEQYF.

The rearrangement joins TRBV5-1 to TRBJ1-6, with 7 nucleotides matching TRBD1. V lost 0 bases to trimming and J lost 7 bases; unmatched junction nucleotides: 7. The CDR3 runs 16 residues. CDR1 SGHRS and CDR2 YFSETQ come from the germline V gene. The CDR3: CASSLAGGAANSPLHF. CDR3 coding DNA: TGCGCCAGCAGCTTGGCAGGGGGGGCCGCGAATTCACCCCTCCACTTT.

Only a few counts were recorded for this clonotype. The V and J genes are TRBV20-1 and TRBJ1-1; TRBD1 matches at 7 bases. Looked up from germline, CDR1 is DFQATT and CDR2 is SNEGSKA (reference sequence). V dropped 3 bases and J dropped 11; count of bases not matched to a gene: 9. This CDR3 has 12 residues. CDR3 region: CSARKTGKGAFF. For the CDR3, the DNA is TGCAGTGCTAGGAAGACAGGGAAAGGGGCTTTCTTT.

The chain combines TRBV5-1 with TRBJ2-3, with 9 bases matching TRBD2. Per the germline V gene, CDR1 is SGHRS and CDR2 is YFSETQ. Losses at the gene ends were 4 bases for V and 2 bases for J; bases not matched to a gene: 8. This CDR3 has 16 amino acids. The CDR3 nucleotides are TGCGCCAGCAGCCACCGACTAGCGGCTAACACAGATACGCAGTATTTT. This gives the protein CASSHRLAANTDTQYF.

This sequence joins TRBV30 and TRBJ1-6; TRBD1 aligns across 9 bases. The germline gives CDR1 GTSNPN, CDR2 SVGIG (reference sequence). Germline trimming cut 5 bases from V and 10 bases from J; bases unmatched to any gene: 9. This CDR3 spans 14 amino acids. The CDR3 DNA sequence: TGTGCCTGGTACCCGGGACAGGGCGGATCACCCCTCCACTTT. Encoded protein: CAWYPGQGGSPLHF.

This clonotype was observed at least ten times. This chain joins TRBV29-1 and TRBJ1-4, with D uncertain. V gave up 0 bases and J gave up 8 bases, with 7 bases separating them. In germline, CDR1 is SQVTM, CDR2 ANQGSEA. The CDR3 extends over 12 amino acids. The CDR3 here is CSVEEGGEKLFF. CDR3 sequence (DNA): TGCAGCGTTGAAGAGGGAGGGGAAAAACTGTTTTTT.

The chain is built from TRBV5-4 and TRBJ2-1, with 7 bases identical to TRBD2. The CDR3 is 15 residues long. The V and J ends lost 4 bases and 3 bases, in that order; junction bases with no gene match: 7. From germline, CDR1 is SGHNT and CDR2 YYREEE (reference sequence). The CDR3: CASSVKREVYNEQFF. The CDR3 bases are TGTGCCAGCAGCGTTAAGCGGGAAGTCTACAATGAGCAGTTCTTC.

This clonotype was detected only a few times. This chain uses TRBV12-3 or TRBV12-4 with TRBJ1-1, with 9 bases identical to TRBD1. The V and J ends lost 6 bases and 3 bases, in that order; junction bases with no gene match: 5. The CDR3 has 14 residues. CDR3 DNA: TGTGCCAGCAGCCCAGGGGACAGGGACACTGAAGCTTTCTTT. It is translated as CASSPGDRDTEAFF.

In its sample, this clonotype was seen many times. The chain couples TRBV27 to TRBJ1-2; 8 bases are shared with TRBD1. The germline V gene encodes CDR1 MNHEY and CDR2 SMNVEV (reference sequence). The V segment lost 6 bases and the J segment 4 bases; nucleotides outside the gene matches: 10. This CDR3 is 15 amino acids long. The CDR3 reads CASRTGTGELYGYTF. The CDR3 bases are TGTGCCAGCAGAACCGGGACAGGCGAACTCTATGGCTACACCTTC.

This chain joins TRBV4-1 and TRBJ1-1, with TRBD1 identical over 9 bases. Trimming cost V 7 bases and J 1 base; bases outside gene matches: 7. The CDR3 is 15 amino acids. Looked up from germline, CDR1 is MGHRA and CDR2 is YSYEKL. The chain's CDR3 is CASTRTGASNTEAFF. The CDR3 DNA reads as TGCGCCAGCACCCGGACAGGGGCCTCGAACACTGAAGCTTTCTTT.

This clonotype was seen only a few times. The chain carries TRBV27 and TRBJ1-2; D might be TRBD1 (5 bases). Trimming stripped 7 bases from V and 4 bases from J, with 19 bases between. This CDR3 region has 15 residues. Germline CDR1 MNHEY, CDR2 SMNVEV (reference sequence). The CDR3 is CASTTMGFGAYGYTF. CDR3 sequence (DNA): TGTGCCAGCACTACCATGGGGTTCGGGGCCTATGGCTACACCTTC.

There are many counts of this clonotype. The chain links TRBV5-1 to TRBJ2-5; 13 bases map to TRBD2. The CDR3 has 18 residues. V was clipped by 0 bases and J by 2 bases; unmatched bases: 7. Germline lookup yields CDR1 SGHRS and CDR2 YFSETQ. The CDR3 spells CASSLATSGRAWQETQYF. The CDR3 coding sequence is TGCGCCAGCAGCTTGGCCACTAGCGGGAGGGCGTGGCAAGAGACCCAGTACTTC.

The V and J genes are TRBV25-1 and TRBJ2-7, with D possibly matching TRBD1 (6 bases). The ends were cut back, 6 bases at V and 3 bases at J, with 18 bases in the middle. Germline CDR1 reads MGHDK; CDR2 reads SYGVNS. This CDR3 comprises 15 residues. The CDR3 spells CASSPRTEALYEQYF. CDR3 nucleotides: TGTGCCAGCAGCCCGAGGACAGAGGCCCTCTACGAGCAGTACTTC.

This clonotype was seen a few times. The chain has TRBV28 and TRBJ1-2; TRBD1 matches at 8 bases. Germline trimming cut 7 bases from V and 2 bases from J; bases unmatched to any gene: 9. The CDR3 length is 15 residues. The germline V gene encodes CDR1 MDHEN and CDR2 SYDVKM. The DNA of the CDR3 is TGTGCCAGCACAGGGGGCGCGGTCGCGAACTATGGCTACACCTTC. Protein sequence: CASTGGAVANYGYTF.

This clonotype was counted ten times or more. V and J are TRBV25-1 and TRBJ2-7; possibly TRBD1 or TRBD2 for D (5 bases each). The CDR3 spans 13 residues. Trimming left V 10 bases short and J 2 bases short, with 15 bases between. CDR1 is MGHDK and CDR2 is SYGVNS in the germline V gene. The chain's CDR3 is CATDRDGTYEQYF. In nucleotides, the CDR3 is TGTGCCACCGACCGGGACGGGACCTACGAGCAGTACTTC.

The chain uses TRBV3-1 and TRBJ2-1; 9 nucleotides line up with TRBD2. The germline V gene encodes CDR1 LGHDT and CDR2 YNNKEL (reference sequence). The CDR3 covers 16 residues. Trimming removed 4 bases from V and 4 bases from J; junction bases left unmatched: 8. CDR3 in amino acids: CASSPRSSGIYNEQFF. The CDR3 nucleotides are TGTGCCAGCAGCCCCAGATCTAGCGGGATTTACAATGAGCAGTTCTTC.